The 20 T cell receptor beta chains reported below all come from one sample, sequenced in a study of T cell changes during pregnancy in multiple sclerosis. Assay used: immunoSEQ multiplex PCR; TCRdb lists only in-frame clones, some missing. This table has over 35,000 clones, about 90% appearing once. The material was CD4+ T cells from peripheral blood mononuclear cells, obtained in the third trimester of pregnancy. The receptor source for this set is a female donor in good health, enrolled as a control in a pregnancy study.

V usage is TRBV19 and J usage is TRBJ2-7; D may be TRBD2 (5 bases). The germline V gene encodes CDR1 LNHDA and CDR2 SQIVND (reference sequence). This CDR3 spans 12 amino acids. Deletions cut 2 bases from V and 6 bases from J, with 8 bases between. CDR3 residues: CASSITGVEQYF. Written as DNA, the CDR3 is TGTGCCAGTAGTATAACCGGGGTCGAGCAGTACTTC.

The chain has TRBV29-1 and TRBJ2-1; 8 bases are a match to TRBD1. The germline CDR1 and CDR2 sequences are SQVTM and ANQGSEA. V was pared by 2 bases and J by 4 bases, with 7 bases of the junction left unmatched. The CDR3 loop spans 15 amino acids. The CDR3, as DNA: TGCAGCGTTGAAAGGACAGGGCGAGATTACAATGAGCAGTTCTTC. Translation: CSVERTGRDYNEQFF.

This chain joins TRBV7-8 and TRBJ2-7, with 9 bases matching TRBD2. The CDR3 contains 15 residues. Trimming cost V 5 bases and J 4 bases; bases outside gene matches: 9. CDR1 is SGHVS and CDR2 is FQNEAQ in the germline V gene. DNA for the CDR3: TGTGCCAGCAGCCGCCAAAGCGGGGGGACTTACGAGCAGTACTTC. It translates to CASSRQSGGTYEQYF. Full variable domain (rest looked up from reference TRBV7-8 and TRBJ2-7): GAGVSQSPRYKVAKRGQDVALRCDPISGHVSLFWYQQALGQGPEFLTYFQNEAQLDKSGLPSDRFFAERPEGSVSTLKIQRTQQEDSAVYLCASSRQSGGTYEQYFGPGTRLTVT.

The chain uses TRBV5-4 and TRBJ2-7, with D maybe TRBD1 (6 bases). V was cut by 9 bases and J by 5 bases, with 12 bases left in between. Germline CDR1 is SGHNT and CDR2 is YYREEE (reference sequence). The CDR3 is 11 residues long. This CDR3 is CATVAGDEQYF. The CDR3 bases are TGTGCCACCGTGGCAGGGGACGAGCAGTACTTC.

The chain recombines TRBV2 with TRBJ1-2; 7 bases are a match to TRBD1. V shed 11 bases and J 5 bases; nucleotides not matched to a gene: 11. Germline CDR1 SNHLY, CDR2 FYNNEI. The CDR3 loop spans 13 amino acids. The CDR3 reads CADGQENIYGYTF. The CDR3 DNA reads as TGTGCCGACGGACAGGAGAATATATATGGCTACACCTTC.

CDR3 sequence reads: CASSLPWGQGVPDTQYF. The CDR3 nucleotides are TGCGCCAGCAGCTTGCCCTGGGGACAGGGAGTTCCAGATACGCAGTATTTT. J is TRBJ2-3 and V is TRBV5-1; 9 bases line up with TRBD1. CDR3 length: 17 amino acids. The trim removed 1 base at V and 4 bases at J, leaving 10 bases unmatched. The germline V gene encodes CDR1 SGHRS and CDR2 YFSETQ.

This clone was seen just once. The CDR3 nucleotides read TGTGCCAGCAGCCAAGAGGGCGGGCAAGAGACCCAGTACTTC. This sequence encodes CASSQEGGQETQYF. The chain couples TRBV4-2 to TRBJ2-5; weak D call: TRBD2 (5 bases). V gave up 0 bases and J gave up 2 bases, with 7 bases separating them. Germline lookup yields CDR1 LGHNA and CDR2 YNFKEQ. This CDR3 has 14 residues.

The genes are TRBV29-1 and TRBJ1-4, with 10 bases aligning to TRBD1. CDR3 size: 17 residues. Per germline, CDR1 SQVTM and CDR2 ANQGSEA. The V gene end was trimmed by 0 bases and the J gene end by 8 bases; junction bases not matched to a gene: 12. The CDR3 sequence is CSVEDRQGATLGEKLFF. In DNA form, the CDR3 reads TGCAGCGTTGAAGATCGACAGGGGGCCACCCTAGGGGAAAAACTGTTTTTT.

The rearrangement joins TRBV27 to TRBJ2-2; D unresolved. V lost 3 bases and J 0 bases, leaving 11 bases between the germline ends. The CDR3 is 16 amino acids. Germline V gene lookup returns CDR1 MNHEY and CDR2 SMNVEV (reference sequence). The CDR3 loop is CASSFLRYPNTGELFF. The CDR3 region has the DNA TGTGCCAGCAGTTTCCTACGGTATCCGAACACCGGGGAGCTGTTTTTT.

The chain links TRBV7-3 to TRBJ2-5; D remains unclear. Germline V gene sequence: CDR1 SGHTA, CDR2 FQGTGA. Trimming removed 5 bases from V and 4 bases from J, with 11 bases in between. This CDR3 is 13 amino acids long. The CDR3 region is CASSNYLGETQYF. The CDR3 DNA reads TGTGCCAGCAGCAATTACCTCGGAGAGACCCAGTACTTC.

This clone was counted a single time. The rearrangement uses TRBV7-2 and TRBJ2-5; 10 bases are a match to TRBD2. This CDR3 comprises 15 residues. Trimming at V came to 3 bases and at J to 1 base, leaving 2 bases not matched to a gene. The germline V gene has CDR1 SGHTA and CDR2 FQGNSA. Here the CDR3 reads CASSFSSGSQETQYF. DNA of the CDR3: TGTGCCAGCAGCTTCTCTAGCGGGAGCCAAGAGACCCAGTACTTC.

CDR3 amino acids: CATSNGGLGYNEQFF. The CDR3 DNA is TGTGCCACCAGCAATGGAGGTTTGGGTTACAATGAGCAGTTCTTC. The V gene is TRBV15, the J gene TRBJ2-1, with a weak D call TRBD2 (5 bases). The V and J ends lost 4 bases and 4 bases respectively, with 14 bases between them. The CDR3 length is 15 residues. The germline V gene encodes CDR1 LNHNV and CDR2 YYDKDF (reference sequence).

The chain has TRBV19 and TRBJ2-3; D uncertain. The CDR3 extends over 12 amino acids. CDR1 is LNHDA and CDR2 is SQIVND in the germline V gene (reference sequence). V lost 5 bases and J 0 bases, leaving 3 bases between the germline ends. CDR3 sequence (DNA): TGTGCCAGTAGTTATAGCACAGATACGCAGTATTTT. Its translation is CASSYSTDTQYF. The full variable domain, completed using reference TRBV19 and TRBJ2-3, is DGGITQSPKYLFRKEGQNVTLSCEQNLNHDAMYWYRQDPGQGLRLIYYSQIVNDFQKGDIAEGYSVSREKKESFPLTVTSAQKNPTAFYLCASSYSTDTQYFGPGTRLTVL.

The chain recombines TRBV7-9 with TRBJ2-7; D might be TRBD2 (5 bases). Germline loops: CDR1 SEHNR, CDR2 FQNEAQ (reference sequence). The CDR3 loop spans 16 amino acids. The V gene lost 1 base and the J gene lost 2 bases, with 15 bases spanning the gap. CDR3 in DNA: TGTGCCAGCAGCTTAGGACCCGGGAAGGGAGCCTACGAGCAGTACTTC. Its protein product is CASSLGPGKGAYEQYF.

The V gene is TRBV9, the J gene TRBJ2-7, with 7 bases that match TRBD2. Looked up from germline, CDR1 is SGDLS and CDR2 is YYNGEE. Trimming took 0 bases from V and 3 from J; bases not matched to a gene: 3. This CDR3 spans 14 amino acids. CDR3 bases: TGTGCCAGCAGCGTAGGGGAGGGGTTCTACGAGCAGTACTTC. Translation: CASSVGEGFYEQYF.

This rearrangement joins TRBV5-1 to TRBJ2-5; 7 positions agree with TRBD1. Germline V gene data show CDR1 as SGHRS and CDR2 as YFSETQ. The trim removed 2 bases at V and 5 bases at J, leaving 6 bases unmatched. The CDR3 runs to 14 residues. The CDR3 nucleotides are TGCGCCAGCAGCTTAGACAGGGTTGGGGAGACCCAGTACTTC. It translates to CASSLDRVGETQYF.

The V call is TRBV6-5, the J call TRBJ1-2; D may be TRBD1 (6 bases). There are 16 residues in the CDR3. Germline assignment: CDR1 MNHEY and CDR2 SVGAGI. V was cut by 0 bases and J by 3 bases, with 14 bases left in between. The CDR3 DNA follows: TGTGCCAGCAGTTACTCGATCTCTAGGACAGACTATGGCTACACCTTC. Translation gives CASSYSISRTDYGYTF.

The CDR3 loop reads CASSTSRTSGSPKQFF. CDR3 nucleotides: TGTGCCAGCAGCACTAGCCGGACTAGCGGGAGTCCTAAGCAGTTCTTC. The gene calls are TRBV7-2 and TRBJ2-1; 13 bases match TRBD2. Germline V gene sequence: CDR1 SGHTA, CDR2 FQGNSA. The J segment lost 11 bases and the V segment lost 5 bases, leaving 12 bases of the junction unmatched. This CDR3 is 16 amino acids long.

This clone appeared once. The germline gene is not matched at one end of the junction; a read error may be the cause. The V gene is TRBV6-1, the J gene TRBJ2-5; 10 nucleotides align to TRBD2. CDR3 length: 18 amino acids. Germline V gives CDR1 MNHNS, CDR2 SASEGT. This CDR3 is CASTEGLSGLAGVETQYF. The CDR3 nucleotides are TGTGCCAGCACTGAAGGATTAAGTGGGCTAGCGGGGGTGGAGACCCAGTACTTC.

The CDR3 bases are TGTGCCAGTAGTATAGCGGCAGGGGGCTATGGCTACACCTTC. Its protein product is CASSIAAGGYGYTF. This sequence joins TRBV19 and TRBJ1-2; 7 bases match TRBD1. Trimming removed 1 base from V and 4 bases from J; junction bases left unmatched: 3. Per the germline V gene, CDR1 is LNHDA and CDR2 is SQIVND (reference sequence). This CDR3 is built from 14 residues.